This T cell receptor (beta chain) comes out of a study of CD8 T cells in Susac syndrome. Random hexamers primed reverse transcription of roughly 0.45 to 1 ug RNA. An immunoSEQ multiplex PCR generated amplified TCR beta CDR3 products spanning 54 Vbeta and 13 Jbeta. TCRdb ran MiXCR on the immunoSEQ multiplex PCR reads and lists one entry per CDR3 protein. The repertoire holds roughly 200,000 distinct CDR3 sequences, with under 97% as singletons. The multiple sclerosis controls comprised treatment-naive patients whose relapsing-remitting disease was stable or active. V was trimmed by 1 base and J by 7 bases, leaving 16 bases between them. The CDR3 runs to 15 residues. Germline-derived CDR1 and CDR2 are MGHDK and SYGVNS.

Input material: CD4+ T cells from PBMCs. The sequence was collected from a human donor with multiple sclerosis. The rearrangement joins TRBV25-1 to TRBJ2-5; TRBD1 is a possible D gene (6 bases). CDR3 in amino acids: CASSELVGAKVTQYF. DNA for the CDR3: TGTGCCAGCAGTGAATTGGTGGGGGCAAAAGTGACCCAGTACTTC.